These 6 T cell receptor beta chains originate from one sample sequenced in a study of blood T cell repertoires in COVID-19. Here immunoSEQ multiplex PCR was the method, and the copy in TCRdb shows in-frame clones only, minus some. This sample has 150,000 or so clones, with 84% found just once. The sequencing input was peripheral blood. Receptor source: a man aged 35-49 years who had recovered from COVID-19.

This clone was seen ten or more times. This chain links TRBV7-6 with TRBJ1-3, with 8 bases aligning to TRBD1. V gave up 4 bases and J gave up 0 bases; unmatched junction bases: 5. Germline-derived CDR1 and CDR2 are SGHVS and FNYEAQ. This CDR3 has 16 amino acids. The CDR3 DNA is TGTGCCAGCAGCTCCTCTCAGGGGGCCTCTGGAAACACCATATATTTT. This encodes CASSSSQGASGNTIYF.

This clone showed up just a few times. The genes are TRBV11-3 and TRBJ2-7; 9 bases line up with TRBD2. Germline V gene data show CDR1 as SGHNT and CDR2 as YENEEA. V was pared by 7 bases and J by 7 bases, with 17 bases of the junction left unmatched. This CDR3 contains 16 residues. The CDR3 sequence: CASTIAGESPGLEQYF. CDR3 in DNA: TGTGCCAGCACCATAGCGGGAGAGTCTCCGGGGTTGGAGCAGTACTTC.

The rearrangement joins TRBV7-2 to TRBJ2-7; 10 bases map to TRBD2. CDR1 and CDR2 (germline): SGHTA, FQGNSA. This CDR3 region has 14 residues. Trimming cost V 9 bases and J 6 bases; bases outside gene matches: 11. The CDR3 bases are TGTGCCAGTAAACTAGCGGGACCCCTATCCGAGCAGTACTTC. It is translated as CASKLAGPLSEQYF.

This sequence joins TRBV4-3 and TRBJ2-7; 8 nucleotides agree with TRBD1. The V segment lost 0 bases and the J segment 8 bases; nucleotides outside the gene matches: 6. The CDR3 has 14 residues. The germline V gene encodes CDR1 LGHNA and CDR2 YSLEER. The CDR3 reads CASSQEAGGSQQYF. CDR3 nucleotide sequence: TGCGCCAGCAGCCAAGAAGCAGGGGGCTCTCAGCAGTACTTC.

This rearrangement joins TRBV18 to TRBJ2-1, with D perhaps matching TRBD2 (6 bases). The germline V and J ends were trimmed by 8 bases and 4 bases, with 12 bases remaining between them. CDR1 is KGHSH and CDR2 is LQKENI in the germline V gene. The CDR3 runs 13 residues. CDR3 sequence reads: CASASERYNEQFF. The DNA for the CDR3 is TGTGCCAGCGCTAGCGAAAGGTACAATGAGCAGTTCTTC.

This clone was found a few times. V is TRBV11-3 and J is TRBJ1-1, with D possibly TRBD1 on 5 matching bases. Looked up from germline, CDR1 is SGHNT and CDR2 is YENEEA. The V end was cut by 1 base, the J end by 3 bases, with 9 bases between. The CDR3 is 14 residues long. CDR3 region: CASSLAGRDTEAFF. As DNA, the CDR3 is TGTGCCAGCAGCTTAGCAGGGAGGGACACTGAAGCTTTCTTT. Full variable domain (outside the CDR3, taken from reference TRBV11-3 and TRBJ1-1): EAGVVQSPRYKIIEKKQPVAFWCNPISGHNTLYWYLQNLGQGPELLIRYENEEAVDDSQLPKDRFSAERLKGVDSTLKIQPAELGDSAVYLCASSLAGRDTEAFFGQGTRLTVV.